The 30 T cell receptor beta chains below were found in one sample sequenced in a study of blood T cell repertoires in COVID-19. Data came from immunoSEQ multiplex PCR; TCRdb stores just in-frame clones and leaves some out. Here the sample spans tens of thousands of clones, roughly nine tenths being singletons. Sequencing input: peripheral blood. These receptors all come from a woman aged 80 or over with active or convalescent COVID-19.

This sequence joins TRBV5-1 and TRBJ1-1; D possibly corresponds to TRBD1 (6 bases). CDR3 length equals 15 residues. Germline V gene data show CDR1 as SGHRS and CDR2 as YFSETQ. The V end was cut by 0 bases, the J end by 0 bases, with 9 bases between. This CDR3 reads CASSLADRLNTEAFF. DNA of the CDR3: TGCGCCAGCAGCTTGGCGGACAGATTGAACACTGAAGCTTTCTTT.

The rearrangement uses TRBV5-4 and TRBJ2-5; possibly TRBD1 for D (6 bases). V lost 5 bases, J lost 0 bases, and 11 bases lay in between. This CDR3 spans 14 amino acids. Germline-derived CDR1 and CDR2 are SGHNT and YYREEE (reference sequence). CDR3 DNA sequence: TGTGCCAGCAGACCCAACAGGGACCAAGAGACCCAGTACTTC. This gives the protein CASRPNRDQETQYF. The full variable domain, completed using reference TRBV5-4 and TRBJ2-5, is ETGVTQSPTHLIKTRGQQVTLRCSSQSGHNTVSWYQQALGQGPQFIFQYYREEENGRGNFPPRFSGLQFPNYSSELNVNALELDDSALYLCASRPNRDQETQYFGPGTRLLVL.

Written as DNA, the CDR3 is TGTGCCAGCAGCCGTACTCAGGGGGGGAACACTGAAGCTTTCTTT. Residues: CASSRTQGGNTEAFF. This chain links TRBV7-6 with TRBJ1-1; 7 nucleotides agree with TRBD1. This CDR3 comprises 15 residues. The junction had 7 bases not matched to a gene; V was cut back by 5 bases and J by 1 base. Germline V gene data show CDR1 as SGHVS and CDR2 as FNYEAQ.

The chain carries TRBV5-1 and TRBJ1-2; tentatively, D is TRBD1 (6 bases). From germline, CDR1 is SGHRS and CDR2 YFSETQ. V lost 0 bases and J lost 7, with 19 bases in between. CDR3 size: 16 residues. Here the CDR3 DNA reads TGCGCCAGCAGCTTGGAGCCAGGGGCCCCTTGGGTTGGCTACACCTTC. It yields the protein CASSLEPGAPWVGYTF.

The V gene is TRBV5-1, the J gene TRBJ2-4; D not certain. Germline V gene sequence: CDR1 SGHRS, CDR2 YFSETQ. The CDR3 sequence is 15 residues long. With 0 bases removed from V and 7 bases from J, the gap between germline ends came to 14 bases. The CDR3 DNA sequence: TGCGCCAGCAGCTTGGCCGGAGAGGTGAGGAACATTCAGTACTTC. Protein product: CASSLAGEVRNIQYF.

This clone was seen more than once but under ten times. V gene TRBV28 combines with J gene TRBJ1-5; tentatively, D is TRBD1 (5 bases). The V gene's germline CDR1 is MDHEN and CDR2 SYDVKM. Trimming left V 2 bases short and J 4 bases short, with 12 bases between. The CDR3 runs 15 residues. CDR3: CASSLAGVRNQPQHF. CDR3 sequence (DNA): TGTGCCAGCAGTTTAGCGGGGGTACGGAATCAGCCCCAGCATTTT.

In nucleotides, the CDR3 is TGCGCCAGCAGCCAAGGGGGCGGGGGGCGTACCTACGAGCAGTACTTC. This sequence encodes CASSQGGGGRTYEQYF. The J gene is TRBJ2-7, the V gene TRBV4-1; 8 bases map to TRBD2. Trimming removed 1 base from V and 2 bases from J; junction bases left unmatched: 7. The CDR3 spans 16 residues. Germline CDR1 reads MGHRA; CDR2 reads YSYEKL.

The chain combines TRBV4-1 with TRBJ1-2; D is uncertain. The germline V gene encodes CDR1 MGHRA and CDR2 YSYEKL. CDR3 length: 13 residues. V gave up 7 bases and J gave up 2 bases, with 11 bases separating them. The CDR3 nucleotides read TGCGCCAGCACGCCGCGACAAAACTATGGCTACACCTTC. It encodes CASTPRQNYGYTF.

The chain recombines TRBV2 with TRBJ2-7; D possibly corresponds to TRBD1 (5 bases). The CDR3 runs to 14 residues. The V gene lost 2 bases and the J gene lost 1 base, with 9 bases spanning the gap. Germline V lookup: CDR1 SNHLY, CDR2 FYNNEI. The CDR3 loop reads CASSERTYSYEQYF. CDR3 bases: TGTGCCAGCAGTGAAAGGACATATTCCTACGAGCAGTACTTC.

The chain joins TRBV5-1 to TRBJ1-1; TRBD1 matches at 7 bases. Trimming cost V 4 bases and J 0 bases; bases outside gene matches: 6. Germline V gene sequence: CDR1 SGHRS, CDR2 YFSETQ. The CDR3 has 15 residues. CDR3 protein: CASSAGQALNTEAFF. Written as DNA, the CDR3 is TGCGCCAGCAGCGCCGGACAGGCCTTGAACACTGAAGCTTTCTTT.

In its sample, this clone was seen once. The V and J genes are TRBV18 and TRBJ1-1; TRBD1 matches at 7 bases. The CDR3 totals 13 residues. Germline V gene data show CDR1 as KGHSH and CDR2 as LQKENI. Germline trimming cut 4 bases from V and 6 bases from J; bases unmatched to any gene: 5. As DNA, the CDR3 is TGTGCCAGCTCACAAGACAGGGCCCCTGAAGCTTTCTTT. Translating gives CASSQDRAPEAFF.

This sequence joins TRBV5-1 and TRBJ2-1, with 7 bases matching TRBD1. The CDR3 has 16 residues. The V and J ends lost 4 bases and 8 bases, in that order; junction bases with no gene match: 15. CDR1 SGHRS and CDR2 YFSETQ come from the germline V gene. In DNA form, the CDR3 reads TGCGCCAGCAGCCCCCCAACAGGGGTAGACGTCGATGAGCAGTTCTTC. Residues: CASSPPTGVDVDEQFF.

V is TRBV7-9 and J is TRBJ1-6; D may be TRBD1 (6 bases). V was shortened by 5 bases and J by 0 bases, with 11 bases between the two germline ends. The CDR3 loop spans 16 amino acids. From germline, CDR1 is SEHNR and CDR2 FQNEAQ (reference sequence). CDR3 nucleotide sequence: TGTGCCAGCAGCACGGACAGAAGCTCCTATAATTCACCCCTCCACTTT. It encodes CASSTDRSSYNSPLHF.

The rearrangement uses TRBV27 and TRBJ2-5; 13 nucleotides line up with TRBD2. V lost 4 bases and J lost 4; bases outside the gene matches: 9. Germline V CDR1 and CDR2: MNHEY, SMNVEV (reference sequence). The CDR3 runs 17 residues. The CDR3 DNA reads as TGTGCCAGCAGTTCCCCGGGGACTAGCGGGGCCCGAGAGACCCAGTACTTC. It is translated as CASSSPGTSGARETQYF.

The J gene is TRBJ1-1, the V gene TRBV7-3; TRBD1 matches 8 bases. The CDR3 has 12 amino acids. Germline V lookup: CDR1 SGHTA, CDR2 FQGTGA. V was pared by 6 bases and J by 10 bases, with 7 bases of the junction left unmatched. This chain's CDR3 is CASSLGQGGAFF. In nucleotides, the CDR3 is TGTGCCAGCAGTTTAGGACAGGGCGGAGCTTTCTTT.

CDR3 coding DNA: TGTGCCATCAGGGAGGGAGGGGGCTTTCTCGGGGAGCTGTTTTTT. This gives the protein CAIREGGGFLGELFF. The V call is TRBV10-3, the J call TRBJ2-2, with D possibly being TRBD1 or TRBD2 (7 bases each). The CDR3 totals 15 residues. The germline V gene has CDR1 ENHRY and CDR2 SYGVKD. V lost 6 bases and J lost 7, with 18 bases in between.

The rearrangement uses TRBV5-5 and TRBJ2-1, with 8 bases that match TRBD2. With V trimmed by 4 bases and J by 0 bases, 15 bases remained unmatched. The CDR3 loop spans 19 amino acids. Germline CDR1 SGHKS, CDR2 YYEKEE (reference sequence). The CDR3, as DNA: TGTGCCAGCAGCCTCCGGGGGGGAGCGGGCGAGGGCTCCTACAATGAGCAGTTCTTC. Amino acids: CASSLRGGAGEGSYNEQFF.

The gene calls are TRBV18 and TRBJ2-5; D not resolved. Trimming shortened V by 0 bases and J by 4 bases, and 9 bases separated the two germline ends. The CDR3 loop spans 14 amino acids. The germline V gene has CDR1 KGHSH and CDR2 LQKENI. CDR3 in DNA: TGTGCCAGCTCACCACCCGCGGCCCCAGAGACCCAGTACTTC. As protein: CASSPPAAPETQYF.

The CDR3 region is CASSFNRNTEAFF. CDR3 nucleotide sequence: TGTGCCAGCAGTTTCAACAGAAACACTGAAGCTTTCTTT. V usage is TRBV12-3 or TRBV12-4 and J usage is TRBJ1-1; no definite D call. Trimming left V 3 bases short and J 2 bases short, with 7 bases between. The CDR3 has 13 amino acids.

CDR3 nucleotides: TGTGCCAGCAGCTGGGGACAACCCTATGGCTACACCTTC. Amino acid sequence: CASSWGQPYGYTF. This chain connects TRBV5-6 to TRBJ1-2; D might be TRBD1 (6 bases). Trimming cost V 3 bases and J 4 bases, with 10 bases left between them. This CDR3 is built from 13 residues. The V gene's germline CDR1 is SGHDT and CDR2 YYEEEE.

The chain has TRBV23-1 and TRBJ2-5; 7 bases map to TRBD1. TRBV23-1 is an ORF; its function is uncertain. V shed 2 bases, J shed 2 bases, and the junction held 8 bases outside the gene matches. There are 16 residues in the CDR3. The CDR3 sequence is CASSQPDTGAQETQYF. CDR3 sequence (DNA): TGCGCCAGCAGTCAACCCGACACAGGGGCTCAAGAGACCCAGTACTTC.

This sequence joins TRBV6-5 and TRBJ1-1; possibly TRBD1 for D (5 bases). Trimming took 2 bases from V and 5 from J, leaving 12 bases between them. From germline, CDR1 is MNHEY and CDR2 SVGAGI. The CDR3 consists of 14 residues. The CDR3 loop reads CASSYGRALTEAFF. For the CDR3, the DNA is TGTGCCAGCAGTTACGGCAGGGCGCTTACTGAAGCTTTCTTT.

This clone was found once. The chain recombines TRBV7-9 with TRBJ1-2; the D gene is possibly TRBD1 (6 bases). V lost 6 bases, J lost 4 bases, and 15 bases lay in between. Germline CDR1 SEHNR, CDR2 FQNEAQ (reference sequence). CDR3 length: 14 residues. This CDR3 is CASSLIQGSYGYTF. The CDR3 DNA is TGTGCCAGCAGTTTAATACAGGGCAGCTATGGCTACACCTTC.

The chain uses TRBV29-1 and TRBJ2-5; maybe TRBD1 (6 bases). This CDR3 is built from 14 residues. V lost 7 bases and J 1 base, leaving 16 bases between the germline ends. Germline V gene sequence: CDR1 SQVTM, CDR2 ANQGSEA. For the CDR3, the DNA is TGCAGCGCCCGTGGAGGCAGGGGCCAAGAGACCCAGTACTTC. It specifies CSARGGRGQETQYF.

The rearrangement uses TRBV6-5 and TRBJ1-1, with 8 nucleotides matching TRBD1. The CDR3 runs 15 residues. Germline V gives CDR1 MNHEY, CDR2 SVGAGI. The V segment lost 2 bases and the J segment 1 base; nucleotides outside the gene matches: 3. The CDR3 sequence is CASSYRTGRNTEAFF. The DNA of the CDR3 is TGTGCCAGCAGTTACCGGACAGGGAGGAACACTGAAGCTTTCTTT.

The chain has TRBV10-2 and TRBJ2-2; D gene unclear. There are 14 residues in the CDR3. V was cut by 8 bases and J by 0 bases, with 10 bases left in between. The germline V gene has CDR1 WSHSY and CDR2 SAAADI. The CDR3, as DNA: TGCGCCAGCGAGAGATTCACGAACACCGGGGAGCTGTTTTTT. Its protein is CASERFTNTGELFF.

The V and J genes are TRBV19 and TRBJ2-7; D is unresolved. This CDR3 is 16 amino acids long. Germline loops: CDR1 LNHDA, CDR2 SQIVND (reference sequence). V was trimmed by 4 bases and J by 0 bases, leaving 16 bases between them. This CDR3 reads CASSNPGELGSYEQYF. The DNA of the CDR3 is TGTGCCAGTAGTAATCCCGGAGAATTGGGCTCCTACGAGCAGTACTTC.

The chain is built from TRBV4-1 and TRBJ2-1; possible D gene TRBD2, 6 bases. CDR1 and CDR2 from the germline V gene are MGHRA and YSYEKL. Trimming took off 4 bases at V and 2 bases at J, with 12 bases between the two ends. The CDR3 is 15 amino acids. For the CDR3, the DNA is TGCGCCAGCAGCCGTCTCGGGAGCCCCTACAATGAGCAGTTCTTC. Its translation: CASSRLGSPYNEQFF.

CDR3 sequence: CASSSGTGSQETQYF. In DNA, the CDR3 is TGTGCCAGCAGCTCCGGGACAGGCTCCCAAGAGACCCAGTACTTC. The chain has TRBV7-8 and TRBJ2-5; TRBD1 matches at 8 bases. Germline assignment: CDR1 SGHVS and CDR2 FQNEAQ. Trimming at V came to 4 bases and at J to 1 base, leaving 5 bases not matched to a gene. The CDR3 loop spans 15 amino acids.

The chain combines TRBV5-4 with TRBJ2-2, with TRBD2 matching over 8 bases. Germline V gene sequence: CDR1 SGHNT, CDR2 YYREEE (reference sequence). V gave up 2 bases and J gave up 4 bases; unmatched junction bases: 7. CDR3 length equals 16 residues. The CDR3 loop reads CASSFFGRAATGELFF. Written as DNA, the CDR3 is TGTGCCAGCAGCTTTTTCGGGAGGGCGGCCACCGGGGAGCTGTTTTTT.